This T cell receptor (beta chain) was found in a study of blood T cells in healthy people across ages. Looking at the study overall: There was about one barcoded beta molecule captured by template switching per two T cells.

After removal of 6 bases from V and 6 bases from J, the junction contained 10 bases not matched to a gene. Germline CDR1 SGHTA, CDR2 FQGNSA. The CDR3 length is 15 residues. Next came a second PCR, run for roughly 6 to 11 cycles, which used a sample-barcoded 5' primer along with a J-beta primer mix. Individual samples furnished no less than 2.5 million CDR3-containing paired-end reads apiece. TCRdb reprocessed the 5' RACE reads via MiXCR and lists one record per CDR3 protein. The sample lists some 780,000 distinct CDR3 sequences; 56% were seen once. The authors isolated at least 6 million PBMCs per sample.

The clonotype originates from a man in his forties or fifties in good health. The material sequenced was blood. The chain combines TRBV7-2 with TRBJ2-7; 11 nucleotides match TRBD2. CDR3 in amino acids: CASSLNRLAGSEQYF. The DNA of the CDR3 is TGTGCCAGCAGTCTGAACAGACTAGCGGGATCCGAGCAGTACTTC.